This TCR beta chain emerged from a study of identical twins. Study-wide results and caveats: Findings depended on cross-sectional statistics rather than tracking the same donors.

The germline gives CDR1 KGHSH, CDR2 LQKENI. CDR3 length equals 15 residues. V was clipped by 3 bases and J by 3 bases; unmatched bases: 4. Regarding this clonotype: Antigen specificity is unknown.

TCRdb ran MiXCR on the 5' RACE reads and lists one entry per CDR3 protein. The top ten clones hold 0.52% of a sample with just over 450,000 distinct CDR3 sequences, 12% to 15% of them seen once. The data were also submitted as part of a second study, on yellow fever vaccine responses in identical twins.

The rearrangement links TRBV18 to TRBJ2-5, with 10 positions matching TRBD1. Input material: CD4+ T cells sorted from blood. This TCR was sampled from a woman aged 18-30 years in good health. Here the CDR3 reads CASSPGTGAEETQYF. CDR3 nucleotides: TGTGCCAGCTCACCCGGGACAGGGGCAGAAGAGACCCAGTACTTC.